Shown below are 2 T cell receptor beta chains from a single sample sequenced in a study of CXCR3-negative and CXCR3-positive naive CD8 T cells. Overall study findings and caveats: CXCR3-positive naive cells had more hydrophobic TRB CDR3s than CXCR3-negative naive cells.

All TRB cDNA libraries came from 5' RACE performed with UMI labels. TCRdb reprocessed the 5' RACE reads, keeping one entry per CDR3 protein, no DNA. Its listing shows nearly 90,000 distinct CDR3 sequences. Their antigens are not known. The sample comprised naive CXCR3+ CD8+ T cells from blood. Sample subset: CD45RO-CCR7+CD27+CD95- naive CD8+ T cells expressing CXCR3 (TNR3+). Receptors originate from a human donor in good health. Some clones in this sample may be carry-over from other donors' samples.

The V call is TRBV28, the J call TRBJ2-2; TCRdb selects TRBD2, and the lack of DNA leaves this call unchecked. Germline V gene data show CDR1 as MDHEN and CDR2 as SYDVKM. CDR3 size: 15 residues. CDR3 sequence reads: CASSPTALLDGELFF.

The gene calls are TRBV20-1 and TRBJ2-3; TCRdb proposes TRBD1, but this gene call is untestable without DNA. CDR1 DFQATT and CDR2 SNEGSKA come from the germline V gene (reference sequence). This CDR3 comprises 13 residues. The CDR3 protein is CSARDERRGTQYF.